This is a list of T cell receptor beta chains from one sample in a study of control samples from healthy donors and cancer patients. TCRdb's table, derived via immunoSEQ multiplex PCR, lists solely in-frame clones and lacks some. The table lists roughly 52,000 clones, 85% to 95% of them singletons. The sample taken for sequencing was blood. Every receptor here comes from a man aged 25 to 40 in good health. Each CDR3 is given with its conserved first and last residue. The D gene is left open where the match is weak. Clone sizes are given selectively: once, few, many, or a class where the clone is expanded.

V gene: TRBV18
J gene: TRBJ2-5
D gene: NA
clone size: NA
CDR3 length: 11
CDR3 DNA: TGTGCCAGCTCAGCGCAAGAGACCCAGTACTTC
CDR3 protein: CASSAQETQYF

V gene: TRBV6-4
J gene: TRBJ2-1
D gene: TRBD2
clone size: NA
CDR3 length: 15
CDR3 DNA: TGTGCCAGCAGTGAATTACTAGCGGGATTCAATGAGCAGTTCTTC
CDR3 protein: CASSELLAGFNEQFF

V gene: TRBV5-1
J gene: TRBJ2-4
D gene: NA
clone size: NA
CDR3 length: 13
CDR3 DNA: TGCGCCAGCAGCTTGCCCGGAAGGCACATTCAGTACTTC
CDR3 protein: CASSLPGRHIQYF

V gene: TRBV19
J gene: TRBJ1-1
D gene: NA
clone size: NA
CDR3 length: 14
CDR3 DNA: TGTGCCAGTAGTATGGGGGGCCTGAACACTGAAGCTTTCTTT
CDR3 protein: CASSMGGLNTEAFF

V gene: TRBV6-5
J gene: TRBJ1-4
D gene: NA
clone size: NA
CDR3 length: 14
CDR3 DNA: TGTGCCAGCAGTTACGGACGCCTAAATGAAAAACTGTTTTTT
CDR3 protein: CASSYGRLNEKLFF

V gene: TRBV6-4
J gene: TRBJ2-2
D gene: TRBD2
clone size: NA
CDR3 length: 14
CDR3 DNA: TGTGCCAGCAGCCCCACTAGCGTCACCGGGGAGCTGTTTTTT
CDR3 protein: CASSPTSVTGELFF

V gene: TRBV7-7
J gene: TRBJ2-3
D gene: NA
clone size: once
CDR3 length: 12
CDR3 DNA: TGTGCTAGCAGCCCAGCAGGGGCTACGCAGTATTTT
CDR3 protein: CASSPAGATQYF

V gene: TRBV10-1
J gene: TRBJ1-5
D gene: NA
clone size: NA
CDR3 length: 11
CDR3 DNA: TGCGCCAGCTCCCCCCGGACATACCAGCGGTGG
CDR3 protein: CASSPRTYQRW

V gene: TRBV9
J gene: TRBJ2-1
D gene: TRBD2
clone size: once
CDR3 length: 15
CDR3 DNA: TGTGCCAGCAGCGCCCGGACTAGCGGATACAATGAGCAGTTCTTC
CDR3 protein: CASSARTSGYNEQFF

V gene: TRBV19
J gene: TRBJ2-7
D gene: TRBD1
clone size: NA
CDR3 length: 16
CDR3 DNA: TGTGCCAGTCGTTCCGACGACAGGGGACTCGACTACGAGCAGTACTTC
CDR3 protein: CASRSDDRGLDYEQYF

V gene: TRBV7-9
J gene: TRBJ2-1
D gene: TRBD2
clone size: NA
CDR3 length: 16
CDR3 DNA: TGTGCCAGCAGCCCCCGGCGGCCTAGCGGGTACAATGAGCAGTTCTTC
CDR3 protein: CASSPRRPSGYNEQFF

V gene: TRBV6-2/TRBV6-3
J gene: TRBJ2-6
D gene: NA
clone size: NA
CDR3 length: 16
CDR3 DNA: TGTGCCAGCAGTTACTCGAGACTCTCTGGGGCCAACGTCCTGACTTTC
CDR3 protein: CASSYSRLSGANVLTF

V gene: TRBV19
J gene: TRBJ2-1
D gene: NA
clone size: once
CDR3 length: 13
CDR3 DNA: TGTGCCAGTAGTATTACGGATTACAATGAGCAGTTCTTC
CDR3 protein: CASSITDYNEQFF

V gene: TRBV18
J gene: TRBJ1-5
D gene: NA
clone size: NA
CDR3 length: 14
CDR3 DNA: TGTGCCAGCTCGCTCATAGATAGCAATCAGCCCCAGCATTTT
CDR3 protein: CASSLIDSNQPQHF

V gene: TRBV3-1/TRBV3-2
J gene: TRBJ2-7
D gene: TRBD2
clone size: NA
CDR3 length: 15
CDR3 DNA: TGTGCCAGCAGCCAAGAGACTAGCGGGAGATACGAGCAGTACTTC
CDR3 protein: CASSQETSGRYEQYF

V gene: TRBV27
J gene: TRBJ2-3
D gene: NA
clone size: NA
CDR3 length: 17
CDR3 DNA: TGTGCCGCCGCCAGATCCATCGGACTACATCGCACAGATACGCAGTATTTT
CDR3 protein: CAAARSIGLHRTDTQYF

V gene: TRBV7-9
J gene: TRBJ2-3
D gene: TRBD2
clone size: NA
CDR3 length: 16
CDR3 DNA: TGTGCCAGCAGCCCCTGGCAGCGGGAGGACACAGATACGCAGTATTTT
CDR3 protein: CASSPWQREDTDTQYF

V gene: TRBV28
J gene: TRBJ2-1
D gene: NA
clone size: NA
CDR3 length: 14
CDR3 DNA: TGTGCCAGCATGGAGACTCCGGGAAGGGGTGAGCAGTTCTTC
CDR3 protein: CASMETPGRGEQFF

V gene: TRBV4-3
J gene: TRBJ2-1
D gene: TRBD2
clone size: once
CDR3 length: 16
CDR3 DNA: TGCGCCAGCAGCCAAGAGGGACTAGCCTCCTACAATGAGCAGTTCTTC
CDR3 protein: CASSQEGLASYNEQFF

V gene: TRBV6-5
J gene: TRBJ1-5
D gene: NA
clone size: few
CDR3 length: 15
CDR3 DNA: TGTGCCAGCGAGTACAGTCCCGAGGGCAATCAGCCCCAGCATTTT
CDR3 protein: CASEYSPEGNQPQHF

V gene: TRBV5-1
J gene: TRBJ2-3
D gene: NA
clone size: NA
CDR3 length: 15
CDR3 DNA: TGCGCCAGCAGCTTGAGGCCCTCCCCCCCAGATACGCAGTATTTT
CDR3 protein: CASSLRPSPPDTQYF

V gene: TRBV14
J gene: TRBJ1-2
D gene: TRBD1
clone size: NA
CDR3 length: 16
CDR3 DNA: TGTGCCAGCAGCAAGCGCACCGGGACAGGTCTCTATGGCTACACCTTC
CDR3 protein: CASSKRTGTGLYGYTF

V gene: TRBV5-1
J gene: TRBJ2-1
D gene: NA
clone size: NA
CDR3 length: 15
CDR3 DNA: TGCGCCAGCAGCTTCGCAGGGGGGTCGTACAATGAGCAGTTCTTC
CDR3 protein: CASSFAGGSYNEQFF

V gene: TRBV2
J gene: TRBJ1-1
D gene: NA
clone size: NA
CDR3 length: 14
CDR3 DNA: TGTGCCAGCAGGGGTACGGGGGGCTTCACTGAAGCTTTCTTT
CDR3 protein: CASRGTGGFTEAFF

V gene: TRBV28
J gene: TRBJ1-5
D gene: NA
clone size: NA
CDR3 length: 14
CDR3 DNA: TGTGCCAGCAGTTCGACGGTCCGGGTCCAGCCCCAGCATTTT
CDR3 protein: CASSSTVRVQPQHF

V gene: TRBV28
J gene: TRBJ2-1
D gene: NA
clone size: NA
CDR3 length: 15
CDR3 DNA: TGTGCCAGCAGTTTATCCCTCGACAGTTACAATGAGCAGTTCTTC
CDR3 protein: CASSLSLDSYNEQFF

V gene: TRBV10-2
J gene: TRBJ2-1
D gene: NA
clone size: NA
CDR3 length: 17
CDR3 DNA: TGCGCCAGCAGTGAGTCTTCGGGACCCATCTCCTACAATGAGCAGTTCTTC
CDR3 protein: CASSESSGPISYNEQFF

V gene: TRBV27
J gene: TRBJ2-7
D gene: NA
clone size: NA
CDR3 length: 12
CDR3 DNA: TGTGCCAGCAGTTTAAGGGGAACCGAGCAGTACTTC
CDR3 protein: CASSLRGTEQYF

V gene: TRBV20-1
J gene: TRBJ1-2
D gene: NA
clone size: NA
CDR3 length: 15
CDR3 DNA: TGCAGTGCTAGTTCTGGGAGGATTGCTAACTATGGCTACACCTTC
CDR3 protein: CSASSGRIANYGYTF

V gene: TRBV10-3
J gene: TRBJ2-7
D gene: NA
clone size: medium-sized
CDR3 length: 13
CDR3 DNA: TGTGCCATCAGTGAAACAGGCTCCTACGAGCAGTACTTC
CDR3 protein: CAISETGSYEQYF

V gene: TRBV18
J gene: TRBJ2-3
D gene: NA
clone size: NA
CDR3 length: 12
CDR3 DNA: TGTGCCAGCTCACCGGGGGGAGATACGCAGTATTTT
CDR3 protein: CASSPGGDTQYF

V gene: TRBV3-1/TRBV3-2
J gene: TRBJ2-1
D gene: NA
clone size: once
CDR3 length: 15
CDR3 DNA: TGTGCCAGCAGCCAAGATCTTGTGGGATACAATGAGCAGTTCTTC
CDR3 protein: CASSQDLVGYNEQFF

V gene: TRBV6-2/TRBV6-3
J gene: TRBJ2-1
D gene: TRBD1
clone size: NA
CDR3 length: 14
CDR3 DNA: TGTGCCAGCAGTTACCGTAGGGGGCACGATGAGCAGTTCTTC
CDR3 protein: CASSYRRGHDEQFF

V gene: TRBV28
J gene: TRBJ2-5
D gene: TRBD2
clone size: NA
CDR3 length: 17
CDR3 DNA: TGTGCCAGCAGCACACCGGGGGCGGGAGGGCCTGGTGAGACCCAGTACTTC
CDR3 protein: CASSTPGAGGPGETQYF

V gene: TRBV6-2/TRBV6-3
J gene: TRBJ1-5
D gene: NA
clone size: NA
CDR3 length: 16
CDR3 DNA: TGTGCCAGCAGTTACACGTCAGGGAGACCCAATCAGCCCCAGCATTTT
CDR3 protein: CASSYTSGRPNQPQHF

V gene: TRBV27
J gene: TRBJ2-3
D gene: NA
clone size: NA
CDR3 length: 15
CDR3 DNA: TGTGCCAGCAGTCCCCGTGGACAGACAACAGATACGCAGTATTTT
CDR3 protein: CASSPRGQTTDTQYF

V gene: TRBV24-1
J gene: TRBJ1-5
D gene: NA
clone size: NA
CDR3 length: 14
CDR3 DNA: TGTGCCACCAGCGGCTTGGGGACAAATCAGCCCCAGCATTTT
CDR3 protein: CATSGLGTNQPQHF

V gene: TRBV12-5
J gene: TRBJ2-5
D gene: NA
clone size: NA
CDR3 length: 14
CDR3 DNA: TGTGCTAGTGGTTTAACCCGACAGCAAGAGACCCAGTACTTC
CDR3 protein: CASGLTRQQETQYF

V gene: TRBV10-1
J gene: TRBJ2-1
D gene: TRBD2
clone size: NA
CDR3 length: 16
CDR3 DNA: TGCGCCAGCAGTGAGATAGCGGGGAGATTATACAATGAGCAGTTCTTC
CDR3 protein: CASSEIAGRLYNEQFF

V gene: TRBV6-2/TRBV6-3
J gene: TRBJ2-5
D gene: NA
clone size: NA
CDR3 length: 12
CDR3 DNA: TGTGCCAGCAGTTCGCGAGTAGAGACCCAGTACTTC
CDR3 protein: CASSSRVETQYF

V gene: TRBV4-1
J gene: TRBJ1-6
D gene: NA
clone size: NA
CDR3 length: 16
CDR3 DNA: TGCGCCAGCAGCCAGACCAGTGCGGCAGGGGTCTTTCCCCTCCACTTT
CDR3 protein: CASSQTSAAGVFPLHF

V gene: TRBV28
J gene: TRBJ1-5
D gene: NA
clone size: NA
CDR3 length: 12
CDR3 DNA: TGTGCCAGCAGCCCCCCCTATAGGCCCCAGCATTTT
CDR3 protein: CASSPPYRPQHF

V gene: TRBV7-7
J gene: TRBJ1-6
D gene: TRBD1
clone size: few
CDR3 length: 16
CDR3 DNA: TGTGCTAGCAGTCCAAGAGGGGGCGGGGGAGGATCACCCCTCCACTTT
CDR3 protein: CASSPRGGGGGSPLHF

V gene: TRBV4-2
J gene: TRBJ1-1
D gene: TRBD1
clone size: NA
CDR3 length: 15
CDR3 DNA: TGTGCCAGCAGAATGTACAGGGGGCTGGGCACTGAAGCTTTCTTT
CDR3 protein: CASRMYRGLGTEAFF

V gene: TRBV7-8
J gene: TRBJ2-7
D gene: TRBD1
clone size: NA
CDR3 length: 13
CDR3 DNA: TGTGCCAGCAGGACAGGGGGATTCTACGAGCAGTACTTC
CDR3 protein: CASRTGGFYEQYF

V gene: TRBV5-1
J gene: TRBJ2-2
D gene: TRBD2
clone size: once
CDR3 length: 15
CDR3 DNA: TGCGCCAGCAGCTTGATTCCTAGCGGGACCGGGGAGCTGTTTTTT
CDR3 protein: CASSLIPSGTGELFF

V gene: TRBV30
J gene: TRBJ2-2
D gene: NA
clone size: few
CDR3 length: 16
CDR3 DNA: TGTGCCTGGAGGAACCCGGGACTGGGAGACACCGGGGAGCTGTTTTTT
CDR3 protein: CAWRNPGLGDTGELFF

V gene: TRBV27
J gene: TRBJ2-7
D gene: TRBD2
clone size: once
CDR3 length: 14
CDR3 DNA: TGTGCCAGCAGTCCGGGGACTAGCGGGAGCGAGCAGTACTTC
CDR3 protein: CASSPGTSGSEQYF

V gene: TRBV4-2
J gene: TRBJ1-2
D gene: TRBD1
clone size: few
CDR3 length: 16
CDR3 DNA: TGTGCCAGCAGCCAAGATCCTCAGGGGGAGAGTTATGGCTACACCTTC
CDR3 protein: CASSQDPQGESYGYTF

V gene: TRBV7-9
J gene: TRBJ2-4
D gene: NA
clone size: NA
CDR3 length: 13
CDR3 DNA: TGTGCCAGCAGCTTAGGGGGTGGGAACATTCAGTACTTC
CDR3 protein: CASSLGGGNIQYF

V gene: TRBV25-1
J gene: TRBJ1-5
D gene: NA
clone size: NA
CDR3 length: 14
CDR3 DNA: TGTGCCAGCAGTGAATTTGGGGACAATCAGCCCCAGCATTTT
CDR3 protein: CASSEFGDNQPQHF

V gene: TRBV12-5
J gene: TRBJ2-2
D gene: TRBD1
clone size: NA
CDR3 length: 16
CDR3 DNA: TGTGCTAGTGGTTTGGTACTGAAGGGGGCCACCGGGGAGCTGTTTTTT
CDR3 protein: CASGLVLKGATGELFF

V gene: TRBV27
J gene: TRBJ2-7
D gene: NA
clone size: NA
CDR3 length: 15
CDR3 DNA: TGTGCCAGCAGCCCCCCAGGGCCCCGCTCCTACGAGCAGTACTTC
CDR3 protein: CASSPPGPRSYEQYF